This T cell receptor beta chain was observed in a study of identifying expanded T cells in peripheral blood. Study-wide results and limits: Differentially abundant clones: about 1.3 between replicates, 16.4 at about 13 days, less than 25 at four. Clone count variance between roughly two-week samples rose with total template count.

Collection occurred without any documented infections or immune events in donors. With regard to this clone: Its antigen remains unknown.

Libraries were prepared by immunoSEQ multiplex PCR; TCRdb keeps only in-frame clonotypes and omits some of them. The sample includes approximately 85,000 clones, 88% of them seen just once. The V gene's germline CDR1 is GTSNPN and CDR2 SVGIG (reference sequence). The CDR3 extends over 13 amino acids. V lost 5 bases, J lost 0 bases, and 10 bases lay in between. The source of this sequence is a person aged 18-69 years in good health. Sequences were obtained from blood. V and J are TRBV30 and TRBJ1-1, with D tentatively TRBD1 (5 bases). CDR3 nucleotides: TGTGCCTGGCTGGAGGGGATGAACACTGAAGCTTTCTTT. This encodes CAWLEGMNTEAFF.